The rows below give T cell receptor beta chains drawn from one sample of a study of blood T cell repertoires in COVID-19. Libraries were prepared by immunoSEQ multiplex PCR; TCRdb keeps only in-frame clonotypes and omits some of them. Altogether about 160,000 clones are present, around 83% being singletons, with the ten largest covering about 7%. Input material: peripheral blood. The receptors originated from a man in his forties or fifties with active or convalescent COVID-19. Both conserved end residues are part of each CDR3. Fields, in order: V gene, clone size, J gene, D gene, CDR3 protein, CDR3 DNA. D genes are given only for firm matches. The size field is filled for only some rows; it gives once, few, many or a size class.

V gene: TRBV5-1; clone size: -; J gene: TRBJ2-7; D gene: TRBD1; CDR3 protein: CASSQDRGDRYEQYF; CDR3 DNA: TGCGCCAGCAGCCAGGACAGGGGGGATAGGTACGAGCAGTACTTC
V gene: TRBV3-1/TRBV3-2; clone size: -; J gene: TRBJ2-7; D gene: TRBD2; CDR3 protein: CASSPGLAGSYEQYF; CDR3 DNA: TGTGCCAGCAGCCCAGGACTAGCGGGCTCCTACGAGCAGTACTTC
V gene: TRBV19; clone size: -; J gene: TRBJ1-1; D gene: -; CDR3 protein: CASSGKRGTEAFF; CDR3 DNA: TGTGCCAGTAGTGGAAAGAGAGGAACTGAAGCTTTCTTT
V gene: TRBV9; clone size: -; J gene: TRBJ2-5; D gene: TRBD2; CDR3 protein: CASSVMAGDGQETQYF; CDR3 DNA: TGTGCCAGCAGCGTCATGGCGGGGGACGGACAAGAGACCCAGTACTTC
V gene: TRBV6-2/TRBV6-3; clone size: -; J gene: TRBJ2-7; D gene: -; CDR3 protein: CASSYPDSLRTQYF; CDR3 DNA: TGTGCCAGCAGTTACCCAGACAGTCTACGAACGCAGTACTTC
V gene: TRBV6-5; clone size: few; J gene: TRBJ1-5; D gene: -; CDR3 protein: CASQVNSNQPQHF; CDR3 DNA: TGTGCCAGCCAGGTAAATAGCAATCAGCCCCAGCATTTT
V gene: TRBV4-3; clone size: -; J gene: TRBJ2-1; D gene: -; CDR3 protein: CASSQPGDEQFF; CDR3 DNA: TGCGCCAGCAGCCAGCCCGGGGATGAGCAGTTCTTC
V gene: TRBV7-9; clone size: -; J gene: TRBJ1-1; D gene: -; CDR3 protein: CASSLWTVAEAFF; CDR3 DNA: TGTGCCAGCAGCTTATGGACAGTCGCTGAAGCTTTCTTT
V gene: TRBV7-9; clone size: -; J gene: TRBJ2-5; D gene: TRBD2; CDR3 protein: CASSSRVAGVGETQYF; CDR3 DNA: TGTGCCAGCAGCTCCCGGGTAGCGGGAGTGGGAGAGACCCAGTACTTC
V gene: TRBV7-9; clone size: few; J gene: TRBJ1-1; D gene: TRBD1; CDR3 protein: CASSRDRRNTEAFF; CDR3 DNA: TGTGCCAGCAGCCGGGACAGGAGGAACACTGAAGCTTTCTTT
V gene: TRBV6-4; clone size: -; J gene: TRBJ2-3; D gene: TRBD2; CDR3 protein: CASFPPAGLAGYTQYF; CDR3 DNA: TGTGCCAGCTTCCCCCCCGCTGGGCTAGCGGGCTATACGCAGTATTTT
V gene: TRBV6-5; clone size: -; J gene: TRBJ1-1; D gene: TRBD1; CDR3 protein: CASSYRQGETEAFF; CDR3 DNA: TGTGCCAGCAGTTACCGACAGGGTGAAACTGAAGCTTTCTTT
V gene: TRBV28; clone size: once; J gene: TRBJ2-3; D gene: TRBD1; CDR3 protein: CASSFGTGTADTQYF; CDR3 DNA: TGTGCCAGCAGTTTCGGGACAGGGACGGCAGATACGCAGTATTTT
V gene: TRBV7-6; clone size: -; J gene: TRBJ2-1; D gene: TRBD2; CDR3 protein: CASSTITGRTGEQFF; CDR3 DNA: TGTGCCAGCAGCACAATAACCGGGAGGACCGGTGAGCAGTTCTTC
V gene: TRBV12-3/TRBV12-4; clone size: -; J gene: TRBJ2-1; D gene: -; CDR3 protein: CASSLGGPEQFF; CDR3 DNA: TGTGCCAGCAGTTTAGGCGGTCCGGAGCAGTTCTTC
V gene: TRBV30; clone size: few; J gene: TRBJ2-3; D gene: -; CDR3 protein: CAWGQTDTQYF; CDR3 DNA: TGTGCCTGGGGACAGACAGATACGCAGTATTTT
V gene: TRBV7-2; clone size: -; J gene: TRBJ2-1; D gene: TRBD1; CDR3 protein: CASSARQGQVEQFF; CDR3 DNA: TGTGCCAGCAGCGCAAGACAGGGTCAGGTTGAGCAGTTCTTC
V gene: TRBV7-2; clone size: -; J gene: TRBJ1-3; D gene: -; CDR3 protein: CASSSSFGNTIYF; CDR3 DNA: TGTGCCAGCAGCTCCTCGTTCGGAAACACCATATATTTT
V gene: TRBV28; clone size: -; J gene: TRBJ1-4; D gene: TRBD1; CDR3 protein: CASSPGQATNEKLFF; CDR3 DNA: TGTGCCAGCAGTCCCGGACAGGCAACTAATGAAAAACTGTTTTTT
V gene: TRBV5-1; clone size: once; J gene: TRBJ1-5; D gene: -; CDR3 protein: CASSLVAGSNQPQHF; CDR3 DNA: TGCGCCAGCAGCTTGGTGGCAGGGAGCAATCAGCCCCAGCATTTT
V gene: TRBV3-1/TRBV3-2; clone size: -; J gene: TRBJ2-1; D gene: -; CDR3 protein: CASSHDNEQFF; CDR3 DNA: TGTGCCAGCAGCCACGACAATGAGCAGTTCTTC
V gene: TRBV19; clone size: few; J gene: TRBJ1-3; D gene: TRBD1; CDR3 protein: CASSMPLGDSSGNTIYF; CDR3 DNA: TGTGCCAGTAGTATGCCGTTGGGGGACAGCTCTGGAAACACCATATATTTT
V gene: TRBV5-5; clone size: -; J gene: TRBJ1-4; D gene: -; CDR3 protein: CASSLHPGGNEKLFF; CDR3 DNA: TGTGCCAGCAGCCTCCACCCCGGGGGTAATGAAAAACTGTTTTTT
V gene: TRBV19; clone size: -; J gene: TRBJ1-5; D gene: TRBD1; CDR3 protein: CASSNRQGKDQPQHF; CDR3 DNA: TGTGCCAGTAGTAACCGACAGGGGAAGGATCAGCCCCAGCATTTT
V gene: TRBV5-5; clone size: -; J gene: TRBJ1-2; D gene: -; CDR3 protein: CASSFQVHGYTF; CDR3 DNA: TGTGCCAGCAGCTTTCAGGTACATGGCTACACCTTC
V gene: TRBV9; clone size: -; J gene: TRBJ1-1; D gene: -; CDR3 protein: CASSDPRGGWGNTEAFF; CDR3 DNA: TGTGCCAGCAGCGACCCGCGTGGGGGCTGGGGAAACACTGAAGCTTTCTTT
V gene: TRBV3-1/TRBV3-2; clone size: -; J gene: TRBJ2-3; D gene: TRBD1; CDR3 protein: CASSRADRDGDTQYF; CDR3 DNA: TGTGCCAGCAGCCGGGCGGACAGGGATGGGGATACGCAGTATTTT
V gene: TRBV11-3; clone size: -; J gene: TRBJ2-7; D gene: TRBD2; CDR3 protein: CASSLGTSGRSYEQYF; CDR3 DNA: TGTGCCAGCAGTCTCGGGACTAGCGGGAGGAGCTACGAGCAGTACTTC
V gene: TRBV7-8; clone size: -; J gene: TRBJ2-7; D gene: -; CDR3 protein: CASSLGSTRSYEQYF; CDR3 DNA: TGTGCCAGCAGCTTAGGTAGCACCCGCTCCTACGAGCAGTACTTC
V gene: TRBV6-5; clone size: -; J gene: TRBJ2-7; D gene: TRBD2; CDR3 protein: CAGQVAGDAGEQYF; CDR3 DNA: TGTGCCGGACAAGTAGCGGGAGATGCGGGGGAGCAGTACTTC
V gene: TRBV7-2; clone size: once; J gene: TRBJ1-1; D gene: TRBD1; CDR3 protein: CASSFGQANTEAFF; CDR3 DNA: TGTGCCAGCAGCTTTGGACAGGCGAACACTGAAGCTTTCTTT
V gene: TRBV6-5; clone size: few; J gene: TRBJ2-1; D gene: -; CDR3 protein: CASSRDNNEQFF; CDR3 DNA: TGTGCCAGCAGTCGCGACAACAATGAGCAGTTCTTC
V gene: TRBV11-3; clone size: -; J gene: TRBJ1-2; D gene: TRBD1; CDR3 protein: CASSLGQGGYGYTF; CDR3 DNA: TGTGCCAGCAGCTTAGGACAGGGGGGCTATGGCTACACCTTC
V gene: TRBV7-2; clone size: -; J gene: TRBJ1-1; D gene: -; CDR3 protein: CASSSTQGSEAFF; CDR3 DNA: TGTGCCAGCAGCTCCACTCAGGGGTCTGAAGCTTTCTTT
V gene: TRBV18; clone size: -; J gene: TRBJ1-5; D gene: -; CDR3 protein: CASSPDIGLEQPQHF; CDR3 DNA: TGTGCCAGCTCACCCGACATTGGGCTTGAACAGCCCCAGCATTTT
V gene: TRBV20-1; clone size: many; J gene: TRBJ2-7; D gene: TRBD2; CDR3 protein: CSASRGTSGRAYEQYF; CDR3 DNA: TGCAGTGCTAGTCGCGGGACTAGCGGGAGGGCCTACGAGCAGTACTTC
V gene: TRBV3-1/TRBV3-2; clone size: -; J gene: TRBJ2-7; D gene: -; CDR3 protein: CASSHLRHEQYF; CDR3 DNA: TGTGCCAGCAGCCACCTCAGGCACGAGCAGTACTTC
V gene: TRBV9; clone size: few; J gene: TRBJ2-1; D gene: TRBD2; CDR3 protein: CASGLAGYNEQFF; CDR3 DNA: TGTGCCAGCGGACTAGCGGGCTACAATGAGCAGTTCTTC
V gene: TRBV6-6; clone size: -; J gene: TRBJ2-1; D gene: TRBD2; CDR3 protein: CASTRGGAYYNEQFF; CDR3 DNA: TGTGCCAGCACCCGGGGGGGCGCTTATTACAATGAGCAGTTCTTC
V gene: TRBV7-9; clone size: -; J gene: TRBJ2-1; D gene: -; CDR3 protein: CASSPLGGTYNEQFF; CDR3 DNA: TGTGCCAGCAGCCCCCTTGGAGGGACCTACAATGAGCAGTTCTTC
V gene: TRBV19; clone size: -; J gene: TRBJ1-1; D gene: TRBD1; CDR3 protein: CASSTQPTTGATEAFF; CDR3 DNA: TGTGCCAGTAGTACCCAGCCTACAACAGGGGCTACTGAAGCTTTCTTT
V gene: TRBV6-5; clone size: -; J gene: TRBJ1-2; D gene: -; CDR3 protein: CASSGGDGYTF; CDR3 DNA: TGTGCCAGCAGCGGAGGGGATGGCTACACCTTC
V gene: TRBV6-6; clone size: -; J gene: TRBJ2-1; D gene: TRBD2; CDR3 protein: CASSHRLAASYNEQFF; CDR3 DNA: TGTGCCAGCAGTCACCGACTAGCGGCCTCCTACAATGAGCAGTTCTTC
V gene: TRBV5-4; clone size: -; J gene: TRBJ2-1; D gene: TRBD2; CDR3 protein: CASSSPGGNEQFF; CDR3 DNA: TGTGCCAGCAGCTCTCCGGGGGGGAATGAGCAGTTCTTC
V gene: TRBV30; clone size: -; J gene: TRBJ1-6; D gene: TRBD1; CDR3 protein: CAWSLPGQGNSPLHF; CDR3 DNA: TGTGCCTGGAGTCTTCCGGGACAGGGGAATTCACCCCTCCACTTT
V gene: TRBV19; clone size: -; J gene: TRBJ2-4; D gene: TRBD1; CDR3 protein: CASSGTGGSRNIQYF; CDR3 DNA: TGTGCCAGTAGTGGAACAGGGGGCTCGAGAAACATTCAGTACTTC
V gene: TRBV19; clone size: -; J gene: TRBJ1-4; D gene: -; CDR3 protein: CASSIDQVANEKLFF; CDR3 DNA: TGTGCCAGTAGTATAGACCAGGTAGCTAATGAAAAACTGTTTTTT
V gene: TRBV7-9; clone size: -; J gene: TRBJ2-7; D gene: -; CDR3 protein: CASSLGPRQTSYEQYF; CDR3 DNA: TGTGCCAGCAGCTTAGGTCCGAGACAAACCTCCTACGAGCAGTACTTC
V gene: TRBV6-2/TRBV6-3; clone size: -; J gene: TRBJ2-5; D gene: TRBD2; CDR3 protein: CASSYSTLKLAGVKETQYF; CDR3 DNA: TGTGCCAGCAGTTACTCGACCCTAAAACTAGCGGGAGTTAAAGAGACCCAGTACTTC
V gene: TRBV5-8; clone size: -; J gene: TRBJ1-5; D gene: -; CDR3 protein: CASSLAGISNQPQHF; CDR3 DNA: TGTGCCAGCAGCCTCGCAGGGATTAGCAATCAGCCCCAGCATTTT
V gene: TRBV5-1; clone size: -; J gene: TRBJ1-1; D gene: -; CDR3 protein: CASSTGVNTEAFF; CDR3 DNA: TGCGCCAGCAGCACCGGGGTCAACACTGAAGCTTTCTTT
V gene: TRBV7-9; clone size: -; J gene: TRBJ2-3; D gene: TRBD2; CDR3 protein: CASEGRGEDTQYF; CDR3 DNA: TGTGCCAGCGAAGGGCGGGGGGAAGATACGCAGTATTTT
V gene: TRBV7-2; clone size: few; J gene: TRBJ2-1; D gene: -; CDR3 protein: CASSWTPGHAYNEQFF; CDR3 DNA: TGTGCCAGCAGCTGGACCCCGGGACACGCGTACAATGAGCAGTTCTTC
V gene: TRBV5-1; clone size: -; J gene: TRBJ2-2; D gene: -; CDR3 protein: CASSSDSTNTGELFF; CDR3 DNA: TGCGCCAGCAGCTCGGACAGTACGAACACCGGGGAGCTGTTTTTT
V gene: TRBV6-5; clone size: -; J gene: TRBJ2-7; D gene: TRBD1; CDR3 protein: CASSYSRDRVYEQYF; CDR3 DNA: TGTGCCAGCAGTTACTCGAGGGACAGGGTCTACGAGCAGTACTTC
V gene: TRBV4-2; clone size: once; J gene: TRBJ2-7; D gene: TRBD2; CDR3 protein: CASSHRTSGSYEQYF; CDR3 DNA: TGTGCCAGCAGCCACCGGACTAGCGGGAGCTACGAGCAGTACTTC
V gene: TRBV9; clone size: -; J gene: TRBJ1-5; D gene: -; CDR3 protein: CASSGDNRAGQPQHF; CDR3 DNA: TGTGCCAGCAGCGGAGATAACAGGGCCGGGCAGCCCCAGCATTTT
V gene: TRBV27; clone size: -; J gene: TRBJ1-1; D gene: TRBD1; CDR3 protein: CASRRTGGSGTEAFF; CDR3 DNA: TGTGCCAGCAGGCGGACAGGGGGGTCGGGCACTGAAGCTTTCTTT
V gene: TRBV7-3; clone size: -; J gene: TRBJ2-5; D gene: -; CDR3 protein: CASSLTYGEQETQYF; CDR3 DNA: TGTGCCAGCAGCTTAACATACGGGGAACAAGAGACCCAGTACTTC
V gene: TRBV19; clone size: -; J gene: TRBJ2-5; D gene: TRBD2; CDR3 protein: CASSISGGGQETQYF; CDR3 DNA: TGTGCCAGTAGTATTAGCGGGGGGGGCCAGGAGACCCAGTACTTC